Detailed here is one TCR beta chain. V dropped 5 bases and J dropped 9 bases, with 11 bases sitting between them. This CDR3 comprises 12 residues. The germline V gene encodes CDR1 KGHSH and CDR2 LQKENI. This sample is part of a study of cytomegalovirus exposure and HLA in healthy donors. Amplification used 60 Vbeta primers and 13 Jbeta primers. Here immunoSEQ multiplex PCR was the method, and the copy in TCRdb shows in-frame clones only, minus some. The sample shows roughly 180,000 clones, around four fifths of them seen only once. Sequencing was carried out using PBMCs. This sequence was found in a woman aged 25 to 39 in good health and CMV-seronegative. This chain links TRBV18 with TRBJ1-5; D is perhaps TRBD1 (5 bases). The CDR3 reads CASSGGYPPQHF. The CDR3 DNA is TGTGCCAGCTCAGGGGGGTACCCGCCCCAGCATTTT.